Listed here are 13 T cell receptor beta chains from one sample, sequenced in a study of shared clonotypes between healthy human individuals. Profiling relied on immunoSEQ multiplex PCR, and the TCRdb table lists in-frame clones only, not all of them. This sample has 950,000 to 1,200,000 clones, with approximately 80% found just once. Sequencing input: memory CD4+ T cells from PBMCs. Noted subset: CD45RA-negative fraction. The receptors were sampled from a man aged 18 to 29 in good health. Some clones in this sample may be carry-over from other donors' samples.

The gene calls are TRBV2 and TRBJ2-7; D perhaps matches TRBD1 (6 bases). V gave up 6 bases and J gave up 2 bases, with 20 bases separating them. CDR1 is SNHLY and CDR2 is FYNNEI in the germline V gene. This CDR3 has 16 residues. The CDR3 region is CASSRPPPRTAYEQYF. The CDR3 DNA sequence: TGTGCCAGCAGCCGCCCTCCACCCCGGACAGCCTACGAGCAGTACTTC. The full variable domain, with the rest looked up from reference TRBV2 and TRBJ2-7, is EPEVTQTPSHQVTQMGQEVILRCVPISNHLYFYWYRQILGQKVEFLVSFYNNEISEKSEIFDDQFSVERPDGSNFTLKIRSTKLEDSAMYFCASSRPPPRTAYEQYFGPGTRLTVT.

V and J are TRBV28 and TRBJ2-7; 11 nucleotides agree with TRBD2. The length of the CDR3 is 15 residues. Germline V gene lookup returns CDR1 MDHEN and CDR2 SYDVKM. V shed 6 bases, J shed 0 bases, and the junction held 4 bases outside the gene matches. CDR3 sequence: CASSLLAGASYEQYF. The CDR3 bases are TGTGCCAGCAGCCTACTAGCGGGGGCCTCCTACGAGCAGTACTTC.

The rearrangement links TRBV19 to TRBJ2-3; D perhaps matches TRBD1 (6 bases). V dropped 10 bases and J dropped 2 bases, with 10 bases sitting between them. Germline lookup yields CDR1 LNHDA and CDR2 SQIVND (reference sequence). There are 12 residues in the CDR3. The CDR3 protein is CATGDPTDTQYF. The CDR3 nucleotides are TGTGCCACAGGGGATCCCACAGATACGCAGTATTTT.

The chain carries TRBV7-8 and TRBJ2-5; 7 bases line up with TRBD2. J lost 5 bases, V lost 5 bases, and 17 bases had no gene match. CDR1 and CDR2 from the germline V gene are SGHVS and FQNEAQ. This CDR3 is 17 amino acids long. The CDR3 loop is CASSPAAGGGTWETQYF. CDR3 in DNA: TGTGCCAGCAGCCCCGCGGCCGGGGGAGGGACCTGGGAGACCCAGTACTTC.

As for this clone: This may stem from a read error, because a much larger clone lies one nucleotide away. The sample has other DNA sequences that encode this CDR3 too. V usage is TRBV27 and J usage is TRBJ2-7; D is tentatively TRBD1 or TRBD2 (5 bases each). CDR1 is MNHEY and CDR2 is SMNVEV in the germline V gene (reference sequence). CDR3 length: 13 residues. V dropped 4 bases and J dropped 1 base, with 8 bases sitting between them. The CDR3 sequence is CASSSGRSYEQYF. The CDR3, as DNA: TGTGCCAGCAGTTCGGGACGGTCCTACGAGCAGTACTTC.

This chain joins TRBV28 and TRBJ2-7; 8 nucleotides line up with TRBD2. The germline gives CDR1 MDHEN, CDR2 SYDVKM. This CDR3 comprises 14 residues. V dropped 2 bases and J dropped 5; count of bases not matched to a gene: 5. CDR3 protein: CASSLAGTRNEQYF. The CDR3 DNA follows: TGTGCCAGCAGTTTAGCGGGGACTAGGAACGAGCAGTACTTC.

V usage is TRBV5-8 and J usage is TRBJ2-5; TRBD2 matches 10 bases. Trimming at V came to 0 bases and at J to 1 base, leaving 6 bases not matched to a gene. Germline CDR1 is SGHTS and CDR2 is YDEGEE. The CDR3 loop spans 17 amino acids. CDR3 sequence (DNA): TGTGCCAGCAGCTTGGCTGGACTAGCGGATATCCAAGAGACCCAGTACTTC. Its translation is CASSLAGLADIQETQYF.

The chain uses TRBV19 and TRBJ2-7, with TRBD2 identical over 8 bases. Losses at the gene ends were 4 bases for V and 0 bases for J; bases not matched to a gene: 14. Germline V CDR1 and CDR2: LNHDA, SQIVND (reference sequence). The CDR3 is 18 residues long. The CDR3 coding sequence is TGTGCCAGTAGTAGTCTCGGGCGGGAGGCTATAAGCTCCTACGAGCAGTACTTC. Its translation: CASSSLGREAISSYEQYF. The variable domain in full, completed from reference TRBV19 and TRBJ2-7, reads DGGITQSPKYLFRKEGQNVTLSCEQNLNHDAMYWYRQDPGQGLRLIYYSQIVNDFQKGDIAEGYSVSREKKESFPLTVTSAQKNPTAFYLCASSSLGREAISSYEQYFGPGTRLTVT.

CDR3 residues: CASSFLTGARADTQYF. The CDR3 DNA follows: TGTGCCAGCAGCTTCCTGACAGGGGCACGGGCAGATACGCAGTATTTT. The V and J genes are TRBV7-2 and TRBJ2-3, with 8 bases fitting TRBD1. V shed 3 bases, J shed 4 bases, and the junction held 9 bases outside the gene matches. This CDR3 is built from 16 residues. Germline assignment: CDR1 SGHTA and CDR2 FQGNSA.

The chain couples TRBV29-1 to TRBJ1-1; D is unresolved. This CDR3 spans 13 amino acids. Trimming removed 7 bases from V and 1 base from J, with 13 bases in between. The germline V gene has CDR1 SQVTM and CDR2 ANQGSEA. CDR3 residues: CSAGGHENTEAFF. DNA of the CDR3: TGCAGCGCAGGCGGTCACGAGAACACTGAAGCTTTCTTT.

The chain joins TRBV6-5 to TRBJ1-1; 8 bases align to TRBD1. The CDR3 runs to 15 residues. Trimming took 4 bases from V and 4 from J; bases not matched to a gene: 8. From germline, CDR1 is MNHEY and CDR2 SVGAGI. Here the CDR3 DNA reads TGTGCCAGCAGTTTCACCCGGACAGGGATCACTGAAGCTTTCTTT. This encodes CASSFTRTGITEAFF.

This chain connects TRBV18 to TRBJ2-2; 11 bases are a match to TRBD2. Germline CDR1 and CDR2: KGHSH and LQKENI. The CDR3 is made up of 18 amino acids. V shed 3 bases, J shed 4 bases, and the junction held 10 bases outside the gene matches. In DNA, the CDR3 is TGTGCCAGCTCACCTCCGGGACTAGCGGCCTCGGGCACCGGGGAGCTGTTTTTT. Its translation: CASSPPGLAASGTGELFF.

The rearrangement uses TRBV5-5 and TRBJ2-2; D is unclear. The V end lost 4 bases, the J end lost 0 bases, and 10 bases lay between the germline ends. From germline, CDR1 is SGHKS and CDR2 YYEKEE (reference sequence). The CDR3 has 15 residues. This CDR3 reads CASSLNYANTGELFF. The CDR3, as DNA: TGTGCCAGCAGCCTGAATTACGCGAACACCGGGGAGCTGTTTTTT.